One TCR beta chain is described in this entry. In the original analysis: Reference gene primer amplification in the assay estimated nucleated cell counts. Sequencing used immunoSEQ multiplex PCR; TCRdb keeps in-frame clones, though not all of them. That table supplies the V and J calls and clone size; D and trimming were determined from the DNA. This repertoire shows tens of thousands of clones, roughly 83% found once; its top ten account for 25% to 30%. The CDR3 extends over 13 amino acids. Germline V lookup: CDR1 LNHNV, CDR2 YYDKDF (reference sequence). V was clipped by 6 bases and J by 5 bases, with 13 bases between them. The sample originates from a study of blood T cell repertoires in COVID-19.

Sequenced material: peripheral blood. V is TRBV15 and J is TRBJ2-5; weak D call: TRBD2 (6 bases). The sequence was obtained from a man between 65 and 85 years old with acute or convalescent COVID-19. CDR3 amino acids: CATRKGTGETQYF. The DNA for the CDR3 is TGTGCCACCAGGAAGGGGACTGGGGAGACCCAGTACTTC.